The clone carrying this T cell receptor beta chain has just one count. Antigen unknown. A much more abundant neighbour one base away suggests this may be a read error. The sample is drawn from a study of neurological immune-mediated disorders. Each CDR3 protein is one row after TCRdb ran MiXCR on the 5' RACE reads. This repertoire shows under 90,000 distinct CDR3 sequences, 10% to 13% found once; its top ten account for around 1.8%. The germline V gene has CDR1 MNHNY and CDR2 SVGAGI (reference sequence). V dropped 0 bases and J dropped 8 bases, with 19 bases sitting between them. The CDR3 has 16 amino acids. Healthy control participants comprised blood bank volunteers in Maryland, USA. General observations from the study: Because no CDR3 amino acid sequences were shared across subjects by expanded clones, private repertoires were suggested in all groups.

The TCR comes from a man in his forties or fifties in good health. Sequencing was carried out using PBMCs. The chain is built from TRBV6-6 and TRBJ1-2; the D is unclear. The CDR3 loop reads CASSYSSSALDYGYTF. The CDR3 coding sequence is TGTGCCAGCAGTTACTCCTCCAGTGCCCTAGATTACGGCTACACCTTC.